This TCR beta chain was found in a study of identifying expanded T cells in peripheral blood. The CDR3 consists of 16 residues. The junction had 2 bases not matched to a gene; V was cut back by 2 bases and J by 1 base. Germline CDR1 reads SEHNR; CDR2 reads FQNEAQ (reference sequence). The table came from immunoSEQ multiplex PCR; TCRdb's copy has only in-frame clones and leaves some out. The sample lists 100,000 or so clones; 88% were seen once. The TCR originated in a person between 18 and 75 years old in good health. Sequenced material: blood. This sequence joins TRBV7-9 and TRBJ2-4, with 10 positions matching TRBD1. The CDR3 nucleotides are TGTGCCAGCAGCTTATTGGACAGGGGGGCCAAAAACATTCAGTACTTC. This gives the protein CASSLLDRGAKNIQYF.